These 17 T cell receptor beta chains share one sample of origin, sequenced in a study of cytomegalovirus exposure and HLA in healthy donors. Some clones are missing from TCRdb's copy, which holds only in-frame ones; the method was immunoSEQ multiplex PCR. The data contain roughly 180,000 clones, about 89% of them singletons. The specimen was PBMCs. The receptors derive from a man under 40 in good health and CMV-seropositive.

The rearrangement links TRBV2 to TRBJ2-4; perhaps TRBD1 as D (6 bases). Trimming removed 8 bases at V and 0 bases at J, with 14 bases between. Germline assignment: CDR1 SNHLY and CDR2 FYNNEI. The CDR3 consists of 15 residues. This CDR3 reads CASGRQVLAKNIQYF. The CDR3, as DNA: TGTGCCAGCGGAAGACAGGTTCTAGCCAAAAACATTCAGTACTTC. Full variable domain (remainder filled in from reference TRBV2 and TRBJ2-4): EPEVTQTPSHQVTQMGQEVILRCVPISNHLYFYWYRQILGQKVEFLVSFYNNEISEKSEIFDDQFSVERPDGSNFTLKIRSTKLEDSAMYFCASGRQVLAKNIQYFGAGTRLSVL.

The V and J genes are TRBV19 and TRBJ1-2, with 7 bases fitting TRBD1. The length of the CDR3 is 12 residues. Trimming removed 7 bases from V and 6 bases from J; junction bases left unmatched: 5. Germline V gene data show CDR1 as LNHDA and CDR2 as SQIVND (reference sequence). The CDR3 here is CASTRQGDGYTF. CDR3 nucleotides: TGTGCCAGTACCAGACAGGGAGATGGCTACACCTTC.

This chain links TRBV20-1 with TRBJ1-1; D is ambiguous. Trimming left V 3 bases short and J 1 base short, with 3 bases between. The CDR3 loop spans 11 amino acids. The germline gives CDR1 DFQATT, CDR2 SNEGSKA (reference sequence). The CDR3 reads CSARWNTEAFF. The CDR3 DNA reads as TGCAGTGCTAGGTGGAACACTGAAGCTTTCTTT.

V is TRBV29-1 and J is TRBJ2-2; unclear D gene. Germline loops: CDR1 SQVTM, CDR2 ANQGSEA. V shed 7 bases and J shed 3 bases, with 12 bases lying between them. The CDR3 sequence is 13 residues long. The CDR3 region has the DNA TGCAGCGCTCCTGCGCCGGACACCGGGGAGCTGTTTTTT. Protein product: CSAPAPDTGELFF.

This rearrangement joins TRBV5-1 to TRBJ2-7; 8 bases agree with TRBD2. Germline V gives CDR1 SGHRS, CDR2 YFSETQ. There are 16 residues in the CDR3. V was pared by 0 bases and J by 5 bases, with 10 bases of the junction left unmatched. CDR3 region: CASSLGGRGRKNEQYF. The CDR3 DNA is TGCGCCAGCAGCTTGGGGGGCCGCGGGAGGAAAAACGAGCAGTACTTC. The variable domain in full, completed from reference TRBV5-1 and TRBJ2-7, reads KAGVTQTPRYLIKTRGQQVTLSCSPISGHRSVSWYQQTPGQGLQFLFEYFSETQRNKGNFPGRFSGRQFSNSRSEMNVSTLELGDSALYLCASSLGGRGRKNEQYFGPGTRLTVT.

The V call is TRBV19, the J call TRBJ2-7, with 7 bases lining up with TRBD1. The CDR3 length is 15 residues. With V trimmed by 4 bases and J by 3 bases, 9 bases remained unmatched. Germline V CDR1 and CDR2: LNHDA, SQIVND (reference sequence). This CDR3 reads CASSKLGTVNYEQYF. CDR3 nucleotide sequence: TGTGCCAGTAGTAAGTTGGGGACAGTAAACTACGAGCAGTACTTC.

The chain carries TRBV19 and TRBJ1-1, with a weak D call TRBD1 (5 bases). The V gene lost 2 bases and the J gene lost 11 bases, with 12 bases spanning the gap. The germline CDR1 and CDR2 sequences are LNHDA and SQIVND (reference sequence). The CDR3 contains 12 residues. CDR3 bases: TGTGCCAGTAGTATAAGGGGATCAGCGGCTTTCTTT. Encoded protein: CASSIRGSAAFF.

This clone showed up just once. This chain uses TRBV25-1 with TRBJ2-7; 7 bases align to TRBD1. With 4 bases clipped from V and 6 bases from J, the junction kept 6 bases outside the gene matches. Per the germline V gene, CDR1 is MGHDK and CDR2 is SYGVNS. The CDR3 covers 13 residues. The CDR3 bases are TGTGCCAGCAGTGGACACAGGGGAAGCGAGCAGTACTTC. Protein: CASSGHRGSEQYF.

The chain combines TRBV18 with TRBJ2-1, with D tentatively TRBD1 or TRBD2 (5 bases each). Trimming took 3 bases from V and 2 from J, leaving 14 bases between them. The V gene's germline CDR1 is KGHSH and CDR2 LQKENI. The CDR3 has 16 amino acids. The DNA of the CDR3 is TGTGCCAGCTCACCTTCGGGGCCGTCGGCCTACAATGAGCAGTTCTTC. Protein product: CASSPSGPSAYNEQFF.

The gene calls are TRBV27 and TRBJ2-7, with TRBD1 matching over 7 bases. V lost 5 bases and J lost 4; bases outside the gene matches: 5. The CDR3 extends over 13 amino acids. Per germline, CDR1 MNHEY and CDR2 SMNVEV (reference sequence). The DNA for the CDR3 is TGTGCCAGCAGTCTTTGGACAGGTTACGAGCAGTACTTC. It encodes CASSLWTGYEQYF.

J is TRBJ1-1 and V is TRBV30, with D unresolved. The V gene lost 0 bases and the J gene lost 6 bases, with 14 bases spanning the gap. Germline-derived CDR1 and CDR2 are GTSNPN and SVGIG (reference sequence). This CDR3 is built from 14 residues. In DNA form, the CDR3 reads TGTGCCTGGAGTGTACAAGGGAGAGGCGCTGAAGCTTTCTTT. Its translation is CAWSVQGRGAEAFF.

V and J are TRBV7-9 and TRBJ2-2; D uncertain. The CDR3 sequence is 14 residues long. Trimming shortened V by 1 base and J by 5 bases, and 8 bases separated the two germline ends. CDR1 and CDR2 (germline): SEHNR, FQNEAQ (reference sequence). The CDR3, as DNA: TGTGCCAGCAGCTTAGGGTGGGGAACCGGGGAGCTGTTTTTT. Protein sequence: CASSLGWGTGELFF.

The V and J genes are TRBV27 and TRBJ2-5; TRBD2 is a possible D gene (6 bases). V gave up 1 base and J gave up 3 bases, with 15 bases separating them. CDR1 and CDR2 (germline): MNHEY, SMNVEV (reference sequence). This CDR3 is built from 16 residues. The CDR3 is CASSLYRGGGKETQYF. CDR3 coding DNA: TGTGCCAGCAGTTTATACCGGGGAGGCGGAAAAGAGACCCAGTACTTC.

The chain employs TRBV19 and TRBJ2-2; no clear D. Between the trimmed V and J ends, which lost 3 bases and 4 bases, there was a span of 12 bases. The CDR3 totals 15 residues. Germline CDR1 is LNHDA and CDR2 is SQIVND (reference sequence). CDR3 bases: TGTGCCAGTAGTATCTCAGTTTGGGGCACCGGGGAGCTGTTTTTT. This translates into CASSISVWGTGELFF.

This chain connects TRBV6-5 to TRBJ2-7; D remains ambiguous. Trimming took 0 bases from V and 4 from J, leaving 10 bases between them. CDR3 length: 14 residues. The V gene's germline CDR1 is MNHEY and CDR2 SVGAGI. The CDR3 bases are TGTGCCAGCAGTTACTCTAAGGACCGATACGAGCAGTACTTC. Translation gives CASSYSKDRYEQYF.

This sequence joins TRBV5-4 and TRBJ1-6, with D uncertain. Germline CDR1 reads SGHNT; CDR2 reads YYREEE (reference sequence). The CDR3 covers 15 residues. V lost 5 bases and J lost 0, with 9 bases in between. The CDR3 sequence is CASRSGGSYNSPLHF. Here the CDR3 DNA reads TGTGCCAGCAGGTCGGGAGGCTCCTATAATTCACCCCTCCACTTT.

V usage is TRBV12-5 and J usage is TRBJ1-1; no clear D gene. Trimming shortened V by 0 bases and J by 4 bases, and 12 bases separated the two germline ends. This CDR3 has 15 residues. The germline V gene encodes CDR1 LGHNT and CDR2 FRNRAP. The DNA of the CDR3 is TGTGCTAGTGGTTTGGTCCCGAATCTTGGCACTGAAGCTTTCTTT. This gives the protein CASGLVPNLGTEAFF.